The clone carrying this TCR beta chain was detected only once. What it recognizes is unknown. One end of the junction varies from germline; a read error may be responsible. CDR3 size: 14 residues. Germline V CDR1 and CDR2: KGHSH, LQKENI. Here immunoSEQ multiplex PCR was the method, and the copy in TCRdb shows in-frame clones only, minus some. This table holds approximately 130,000 clones, about nine tenths found once. The entry originates in a study of T cell responses to AZD1222 COVID-19 vaccine. Findings and caveats of the study: White British ancestry dominated among donors, who included more females, and clonal diversity was possibly underestimated.

The clonotype was recovered from an adult in good health. The chain uses TRBV18 and TRBJ1-2, with a weak D call TRBD1 (5 bases). The source material was peripheral blood, sampled on day 0 of AZD1222 vaccination. DNA for the CDR3: TGTGCCAGCTCCCCACCATCGGGGGACTATGGCTACACCTTC. Its translation: CASSPPSGDYGYTF.